This T cell receptor beta chain is drawn from a study of cytomegalovirus exposure and HLA in healthy donors. This CDR3 region has 17 residues. V lost 3 bases, J lost 6 bases, and 7 bases stayed unmatched. Germline loops: CDR1 KGHSH, CDR2 LQKENI. Study-wide results and caveats: Cytomegalovirus status, reportedly, was diagnosed with high specificity and sensitivity by the classifier.

This table comes from immunoSEQ multiplex PCR, and its TCRdb copy is limited to in-frame clones, with some not included. The table includes around 160,000 clones, more than 70% detected once. In this sample, this clone turned up many times. The antigen is unknown. The source of this sequence is a man aged 30 to 45 in good health and CMV-seropositive. This rearrangement joins TRBV18 to TRBJ2-2, with TRBD2 identical over 13 bases. The sample comprised PBMCs. The CDR3 coding sequence is TGTGCCAGCTCACCCACCGGGACTAGCGGGATCGCCGGGGAGCTGTTTTTT. Its translation: CASSPTGTSGIAGELFF.